This TCR beta chain appears in the sequencing data of a study of human T cells and chemical hapten exposure. Sample time point: patch test 2, 6 weeks after DPC sensitization. The sample's treatment: therapeutic diphenylcyclopropenone sensitization with weekly scalp DPC. Authors' methods: Over 95,000 TCRs per sample was the median, with a range of about 20,000 to 750,000. MiXCR, applied by TCRdb to the RACE reads, yields one record per CDR3 protein. The V and J calls were determined by TCRdb, not by the authors. The sample shows roughly 94,000 distinct CDR3 sequences, about a tenth of them seen only once. The trim removed 6 bases at V and 3 bases at J, leaving 10 bases unmatched. This CDR3 contains 16 residues. Germline assignment: CDR1 MDHEN and CDR2 SYDVKM.

The sample consisted of whole blood, taken in connection with sensitization to the hapten diphenylcyclopropenone (DPC). The origin of this receptor is a woman aged 40 to 49 with alopecia areata. Some clones in this sample may be carry-over from other donors' samples. This chain uses TRBV28 with TRBJ2-5; the match to TRBD1 covers 10 bases. The CDR3: CASRRGTGAGEETQYF. The DNA of the CDR3 is TGTGCCAGCAGGAGGGGGACAGGGGCGGGAGAAGAGACCCAGTACTTC. The full variable domain, completed using reference TRBV28 and TRBJ2-5, is DVKVTQSSRYLVKRTGEKVFLECVQDMDHENMFWYRQDPGLGLRLIYFSYDVKMKEKGDIPEGYSVSREKKERFSLILESASTNQTSMYLCASRRGTGAGEETQYFGPGTRLLVL.